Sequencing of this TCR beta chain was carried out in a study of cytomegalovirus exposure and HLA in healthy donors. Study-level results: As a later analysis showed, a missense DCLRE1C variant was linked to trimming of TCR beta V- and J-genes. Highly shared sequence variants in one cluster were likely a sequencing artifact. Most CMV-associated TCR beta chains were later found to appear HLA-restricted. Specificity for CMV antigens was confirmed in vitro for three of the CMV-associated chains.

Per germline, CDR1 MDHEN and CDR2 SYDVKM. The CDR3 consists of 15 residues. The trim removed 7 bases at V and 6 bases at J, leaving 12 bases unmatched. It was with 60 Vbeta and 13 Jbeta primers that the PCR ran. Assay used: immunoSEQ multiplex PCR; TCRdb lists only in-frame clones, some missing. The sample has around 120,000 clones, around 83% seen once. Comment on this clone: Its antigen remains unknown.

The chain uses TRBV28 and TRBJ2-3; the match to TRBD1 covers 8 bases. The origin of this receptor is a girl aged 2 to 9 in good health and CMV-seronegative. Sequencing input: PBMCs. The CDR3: CASTEDRAGWDTQYF. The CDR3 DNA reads TGTGCCAGCACCGAGGACAGGGCTGGCTGGGATACGCAGTATTTT.